Listed here are 32 T cell receptor beta chains from one sample, sequenced in a study of T cells in Graves' hyperthyroidism and ophthalmopathy. TCR beta CDR3 sequences were amplified from RNA transcripts. In the first-round RT-PCR of the TCR CDR3, the HTBI primer set was used. TCRdb reprocessed the multiplex PCR reads with MiXCR, giving one entry per CDR3 protein. The table lists roughly 700,000 distinct CDR3 sequences, around 13% of them singletons. The source material was blood. These receptors were collected from a woman under 30 with Graves' hyperthyroidism.

In this sample, this clonotype turned up many times. The rearrangement links TRBV27 to TRBJ1-1; D remains ambiguous. Trimming stripped 1 base from V and 4 bases from J, with 10 bases between. This CDR3 is 14 amino acids long. Germline V gene sequence: CDR1 MNHEY, CDR2 SMNVEV (reference sequence). This CDR3 reads CASSLWAGPTEAFF. Written as DNA, the CDR3 is TGTGCCAGCAGTTTATGGGCAGGTCCCACTGAAGCTTTCTTT.

The chain combines TRBV6-2 or TRBV6-3 with TRBJ2-5, with D uncertain. The CDR3 has 16 residues. With 4 bases removed from V and 2 bases from J, the gap between germline ends came to 17 bases. CDR1 is MNHEY and CDR2 is SVGEGT in the germline V gene. The CDR3 DNA follows: TGTGCCAGCAGTTTATTAGCTGAAAGGTGGCAAGAGACCCAGTACTTC. Protein: CASSLLAERWQETQYF.

This clonotype appeared many times. The chain combines TRBV27 with TRBJ1-2, with TRBD1 as a possible D gene (5 bases). The CDR3 loop spans 14 amino acids. Germline loops: CDR1 MNHEY, CDR2 SMNVEV (reference sequence). V was shortened by 3 bases and J by 3 bases, with 11 bases between the two germline ends. The CDR3 here is CASSLVRGDYGYTF. For the CDR3, the DNA is TGTGCCAGCAGTTTGGTTAGAGGGGACTATGGCTACACCTTC.

The chain couples TRBV6-1 to TRBJ1-4; a weak D match, TRBD1 (6 bases). Trimming left V 7 bases short and J 5 bases short, with 23 bases between. The length of the CDR3 is 17 residues. Germline assignment: CDR1 MNHNS and CDR2 SASEGT. The CDR3 nucleotides are TGTGCCAGCACCCTTCCTTACCTATTTAGGGGGAATGAAAAACTGTTTTTT. The encoded protein is CASTLPYLFRGNEKLFF.

This clonotype was seen more than once but under ten times. This chain links TRBV29-1 with TRBJ2-7; no firm D call. Germline V CDR1 and CDR2: SQVTM, ANQGSEA. The CDR3 has 14 amino acids. V was pared by 0 bases and J by 3 bases, with 12 bases between. DNA for the CDR3: TGCAGCGTTGAAGATCCCTACACGGGCTACGAGCAGTACTTC. The encoded protein is CSVEDPYTGYEQYF.

In this sample, this clonotype turned up a few times. The chain has TRBV20-1 and TRBJ2-1; unclear D gene. The germline V and J ends were trimmed by 5 bases and 0 bases, with 14 bases remaining between them. The CDR3 loop spans 15 amino acids. The germline CDR1 and CDR2 sequences are DFQATT and SNEGSKA (reference sequence). The CDR3 DNA reads as TGCAGTGCTTCCGTAAGCGAAAACTCCTACAATGAGCAGTTCTTC. It specifies CSASVSENSYNEQFF.

Ten or more counts support this clonotype. V gene TRBV7-9 combines with J gene TRBJ2-3; TRBD2 might be the D (5 bases). Germline assignment: CDR1 SEHNR and CDR2 FQNEAQ (reference sequence). V was shortened by 0 bases and J by 4 bases, with 11 bases between the two germline ends. The CDR3 runs 15 residues. The chain's CDR3 is CASSLATTGADTQYF. The CDR3 bases are TGTGCCAGCAGCTTAGCGACTACCGGAGCAGATACGCAGTATTTT.

This clonotype was recorded at least ten times. The chain joins TRBV7-2 to TRBJ2-5; D call uncertain. The CDR3 covers 11 residues. Germline loops: CDR1 SGHTA, CDR2 FQGNSA. V was trimmed by 2 bases and J by 7 bases, leaving 5 bases between them. The CDR3 coding sequence is TGTGCCAGCAGCTTAATGGGGACCCAGTACTTC. Its translation is CASSLMGTQYF.

This clonotype was picked up a small number of times. CDR3 DNA sequence: TGCGCCAACAAAACTGAGCAGTTCTTC. This encodes CANKTEQFF. The V call is TRBV4-1, the J call TRBJ2-1; D not resolved. The CDR3 loop spans 9 amino acids. Trimming removed 10 bases from V and 9 bases from J, with 7 bases in between. CDR1 is MGHRA, CDR2 YSYEKL, per germline.

This clonotype came up many times. V gene TRBV28 combines with J gene TRBJ2-1; 10 bases align to TRBD2. The ends lost 6 bases at V and 9 bases at J; junction bases unmatched: 17. Germline CDR1 and CDR2: MDHEN and SYDVKM. The CDR3 is made up of 17 amino acids. The CDR3 region is CASRTKSGRAMWSEQFF. The CDR3 DNA sequence: TGTGCCAGCAGAACCAAAAGCGGGAGGGCTATGTGGAGTGAGCAGTTCTTC.

This clonotype has ten or more counts. This sequence joins TRBV7-9 and TRBJ1-2; 7 bases are shared with TRBD1. V was clipped by 4 bases and J by 7 bases; unmatched bases: 9. This CDR3 comprises 14 residues. The germline CDR1 and CDR2 sequences are SEHNR and FQNEAQ (reference sequence). CDR3 region: CASSSLGTVSGYTF. CDR3 DNA sequence: TGTGCCAGCAGCTCACTCGGGACAGTGAGTGGCTACACCTTC.

This clonotype occurred many times. The gene calls are TRBV28 and TRBJ1-5, with 9 bases aligning to TRBD1. V was pared by 8 bases and J by 4 bases, with 0 bases of the junction left unmatched. This CDR3 has 12 amino acids. Germline V gene data show CDR1 as MDHEN and CDR2 as SYDVKM. CDR3 DNA sequence: TGTGCCAGCGGGACAGGGAATCAGCCCCAGCATTTT. Protein: CASGTGNQPQHF. The full variable domain, its missing parts supplied by reference TRBV28 and TRBJ1-5, is DVKVTQSSRYLVKRTGEKVFLECVQDMDHENMFWYRQDPGLGLRLIYFSYDVKMKEKGDIPEGYSVSREKKERFSLILESASTNQTSMYLCASGTGNQPQHFGDGTRLSIL.

The gene calls are TRBV4-3 and TRBJ2-1; D is undetermined. The germline V gene encodes CDR1 LGHNA and CDR2 YSLEER. V lost 0 bases, J lost 0 bases, and 12 bases lay in between. The CDR3 length is 17 residues. CDR3 coding DNA: TGCGCCAGCAGCCAAGACCGAGCGTTCAGCTCCTACAATGAGCAGTTCTTC. Translation: CASSQDRAFSSYNEQFF.

This clonotype was detected only a few times. The chain combines TRBV4-1 with TRBJ1-4; 12 bases map to TRBD1. V gave up 1 base and J gave up 4 bases; unmatched junction bases: 10. The germline CDR1 and CDR2 sequences are MGHRA and YSYEKL. The CDR3 has 19 amino acids. The CDR3 nucleotides read TGCGCCAGCAGCCAAGCGATACCGGGACAGGGGGCCCGTAATGAAAAACTGTTTTTT. This gives the protein CASSQAIPGQGARNEKLFF.

This clonotype was seen at least ten times. The chain recombines TRBV2 with TRBJ2-2; tentatively, D is TRBD1 (5 bases). Germline V gives CDR1 SNHLY, CDR2 FYNNEI. V lost 5 bases to trimming and J lost 6 bases, with 13 bases between them. CDR3 length equals 14 residues. The CDR3 DNA is TGTGCCAGCAGTAAACAGGAAATCGCCGGGGAGCTGTTTTTT. Encoded protein: CASSKQEIAGELFF.

This clonotype was seen at least ten times. The genes are TRBV20-1 and TRBJ2-5; 9 positions agree with TRBD1. In germline, CDR1 is DFQATT, CDR2 SNEGSKA (reference sequence). With 3 bases clipped from V and 0 bases from J, the junction kept 2 bases outside the gene matches. The CDR3 covers 14 residues. The CDR3 is CSARDRGNQETQYF. As DNA, the CDR3 is TGCAGTGCTAGGGACAGGGGAAACCAAGAGACCCAGTACTTC.

The gene calls are TRBV6-2 or TRBV6-3 and TRBJ2-7; 7 bases agree with TRBD1. This CDR3 is built from 14 residues. The germline gives CDR1 MNHEY, CDR2 SVGEGT. V was pared by 0 bases and J by 2 bases, with 1 base of the junction left unmatched. The CDR3 nucleotides read TGTGCCAGCAGTTACTCGGGACAGACCTACGAGCAGTACTTC. Protein: CASSYSGQTYEQYF.

Judged by abundance, this clonotype is medium-sized. The V call is TRBV28, the J call TRBJ1-2; no firm D call. The CDR3 sequence is 13 residues long. Trimming shortened V by 3 bases and J by 5 bases, and 10 bases separated the two germline ends. Germline V gene sequence: CDR1 MDHEN, CDR2 SYDVKM. In DNA form, the CDR3 reads TGTGCCAGCAGTTTCCTTATGGGGTATGGCTACACCTTC. Translation: CASSFLMGYGYTF.

This chain uses TRBV5-1 with TRBJ2-7, with D tentatively TRBD1 (5 bases). The germline V gene encodes CDR1 SGHRS and CDR2 YFSETQ. The V and J ends lost 6 bases and 5 bases respectively, with 15 bases between them. The CDR3 runs to 13 residues. CDR3 in amino acids: CASNRDQTDEQYF. The CDR3 nucleotides read TGCGCCAGCAATCGAGATCAGACAGACGAGCAGTACTTC.

This chain joins TRBV7-3 and TRBJ2-1; 9 bases align to TRBD1. Germline CDR1 reads SGHTA; CDR2 reads FQGTGA. The CDR3 length is 14 residues. Trimming removed 2 bases from V and 14 bases from J; junction bases left unmatched: 10. CDR3 loop: CASSLAGQGSGEFF. The CDR3, as DNA: TGTGCCAGCAGCTTAGCGGGACAGGGTTCGGGCGAGTTCTTC.

This sequence joins TRBV7-9 and TRBJ1-5, with a possible D match to TRBD1 (5 bases). Per the germline V gene, CDR1 is SEHNR and CDR2 is FQNEAQ (reference sequence). The CDR3 runs 17 residues. V was shortened by 2 bases and J by 3 bases, with 17 bases between the two germline ends. The CDR3 here is CASSLTSDTSLNQPQHF. In nucleotides, the CDR3 is TGTGCCAGCAGCTTAACGTCGGACACTTCGCTCAATCAGCCCCAGCATTTT.

J is TRBJ2-1 and V is TRBV2, with D hard to call. Germline CDR1 is SNHLY and CDR2 is FYNNEI. The CDR3 sequence is 14 residues long. Trimming removed 7 bases from V and 1 base from J, with 11 bases in between. In nucleotides, the CDR3 is TGTGCCAGCACCGTCTATCGGTCCTACAATGAGCAGTTCTTC. Protein product: CASTVYRSYNEQFF.

The chain recombines TRBV11-1 with TRBJ2-1; 8 bases map to TRBD2. The V segment lost 3 bases and the J segment 9 bases; nucleotides outside the gene matches: 13. The CDR3 length is 16 residues. Germline V gene lookup returns CDR1 SGHAT and CDR2 FQDESV (reference sequence). CDR3 amino acids: CASSLGSAGAYAEQFF. The CDR3 DNA follows: TGTGCCAGCAGCTTGGGGTCAGCGGGAGCATACGCTGAGCAGTTCTTC.

The V call is TRBV11-3, the J call TRBJ2-3; TRBD1 is a possible D gene (6 bases). Trimming pared 5 bases from V and 4 bases from J, leaving 22 bases between. CDR3 size: 17 residues. Germline V gives CDR1 SGHNT, CDR2 YENEEA. CDR3 protein: CASSILRDIKHADTQYF. CDR3 nucleotides: TGTGCCAGCAGCATCCTCCGGGACATTAAACACGCAGATACGCAGTATTTT.

This clonotype was detected ten times or more. V and J are TRBV12-3 or TRBV12-4 and TRBJ2-6, with D maybe TRBD1 (5 bases). Between the trimmed V and J ends, which lost 1 base and 1 base, there was a span of 14 bases. This CDR3 region has 18 residues. The CDR3 is CASSLGLGRPSGANVLTF. In nucleotides, the CDR3 is TGTGCCAGCAGTTTAGGTCTGGGGCGCCCATCTGGGGCCAACGTCCTGACTTTC.

This clonotype was counted between two and nine times. The chain combines TRBV20-1 with TRBJ2-7; 7 nucleotides match TRBD1. CDR1 is DFQATT, CDR2 SNEGSKA, per germline (reference sequence). V lost 0 bases to trimming and J lost 3 bases; unmatched junction nucleotides: 11. The CDR3 is 16 amino acids. Written as DNA, the CDR3 is TGCAGTGCTAGAGATATCCTGAGGACAGGCGACTACGAGCAGTACTTC. Protein sequence: CSARDILRTGDYEQYF.

The table lists this clonotype with a few counts. The chain is built from TRBV25-1 and TRBJ1-1; D is unclear. The germline V gene has CDR1 MGHDK and CDR2 SYGVNS. Trimming pared 1 base from V and 2 bases from J, leaving 8 bases between. The CDR3 spans 14 residues. CDR3 protein: CASSEFSSNTEAFF. The CDR3 coding sequence is TGTGCCAGCAGTGAATTTTCCAGCAACACTGAAGCTTTCTTT.

This clonotype was observed at least ten times. V gene TRBV2 combines with J gene TRBJ2-7; 7 bases agree with TRBD1. Germline loops: CDR1 SNHLY, CDR2 FYNNEI. The trim removed 3 bases at V and 1 base at J, leaving 9 bases unmatched. The CDR3 is 16 amino acids. DNA of the CDR3: TGTGCCAGCAGTGACGCCCGGACAGGCGGGTCCTACGAGCAGTACTTC. Residues: CASSDARTGGSYEQYF.

This clonotype was seen a few times. The chain is built from TRBV9 and TRBJ2-5, with D perhaps given as TRBD1 or TRBD2 (5 bases each). This CDR3 spans 17 amino acids. V was cut by 0 bases and J by 3 bases, with 18 bases left in between. Germline V lookup: CDR1 SGDLS, CDR2 YYNGEE. CDR3: CASSVAPRGAVEETQYF. CDR3 bases: TGTGCCAGCAGCGTAGCTCCAAGGGGAGCTGTGGAAGAGACCCAGTACTTC. The full variable domain, with the rest looked up from reference TRBV9 and TRBJ2-5, is DSGVTQTPKHLITATGQRVTLRCSPRSGDLSVYWYQQSLDQGLQFLIQYYNGEERAKGNILERFSAQQFPDLHSELNLSSLELGDSALYFCASSVAPRGAVEETQYFGPGTRLLVL.

As regards this clonotype: A much larger clone differs by one base, so this may be a read error. This chain links TRBV7-3 with TRBJ2-5; TRBD2 matches 10 bases. The germline CDR1 and CDR2 sequences are SGHTA and FQGTGA. The CDR3 sequence is 17 residues long. DNA for the CDR3: TGTGCCAGCAGCTTGGGTACTAGCGGGATTAGGGGGGAGACCCAGCACTTC. The encoded protein is CASSLGTSGIRGETQHF.

The V and J genes are TRBV19 and TRBJ2-1; D could derive from TRBD1 or TRBD2 (5 bases each). V was clipped by 3 bases and J by 8 bases, with 17 bases between them. The CDR3 is made up of 15 amino acids. CDR1 is LNHDA and CDR2 is SQIVND in the germline V gene (reference sequence). The CDR3 DNA reads TGTGCCAGTAGTATCCCGAGGGGTAGATGGGATGAGCAGTTCTTC. This encodes CASSIPRGRWDEQFF.

In its sample, this clonotype was seen many times. This chain connects TRBV20-1 to TRBJ2-3; 8 nucleotides match TRBD2. The CDR3 runs to 15 residues. Trimming cost V 3 bases and J 9 bases; bases outside gene matches: 14. Germline lookup yields CDR1 DFQATT and CDR2 SNEGSKA (reference sequence). The CDR3 loop reads CSASPPGGPDRTQYF. The DNA for the CDR3 is TGCAGTGCTAGCCCGCCGGGAGGGCCAGATCGCACGCAGTATTTT.